This T cell receptor beta chain derives from a study of PD-1 blockade in classical Hodgkin lymphoma. The assay was immunoSEQ multiplex PCR, and TCRdb's table has in-frame clones only and misses some. Of tens of thousands of clones detected, about 93% appear once; the ten largest clones hold 8%. This clone was found once. This CDR3 is built from 16 residues. Germline CDR1 and CDR2: MNHEY and SVGAGI. V dropped 4 bases and J dropped 1 base, with 16 bases sitting between them. Every patient was affected by relapse after autologous stem cell transplantation, while exposure to brentuximab vedotin was not uniform.

The sequencing used peripheral blood mononuclear cells (PBMCs), collected at baseline. V is TRBV6-5 and J is TRBJ1-1; D call uncertain. This sequence originates from a human donor with classical Hodgkin lymphoma. The CDR3 DNA is TGTGCCAGCAGTTTCTCAAAGACGTATGGGAACACTGAAGCTTTCTTT. Protein sequence: CASSFSKTYGNTEAFF.